A selection of T cell receptor beta chains follows, all from one sample in a study of response to subunit inactivated influenza vaccine. TCRdb re-derived calls from the RT-PCR reads in MiXCR, one entry per CDR3 protein. The sample holds 450,000 to 550,000 distinct CDR3 sequences, roughly 25% seen once. The starting material was CD4+ T cells sorted from PBMCs, obtained more than 4 days after vaccination. Receptors originate from a middle-aged man who received an inactivated influenza vaccine. CDR3s include the opening cysteine and the closing phenylalanine or tryptophan. A D gene is named only where the DNA matches it firmly. Size tells how often a clone was seen (once, few, many) or the class of an expanded clone, and some rows leave it out.

j_call clone_size d_call v_call cdr3_aa
TRBJ2-7 - - TRBV18 CASSHQRSSYEQYF
TRBJ2-5 - TRBD1 TRBV12-3/TRBV12-4 CASSSGQGEGGTQYF
TRBJ2-3 - - TRBV4-3 CASSQGVTRFGVTDTQYF
TRBJ1-1 - - TRBV10-3 CAISERDTEAFF
TRBJ2-7 - - TRBV20-1 CSALPPSAQPYEQYF
TRBJ1-3 - - TRBV20-1 CSATIRDTGNTIYF
TRBJ2-3 few - TRBV5-4 CASTIYLTDTQYF
TRBJ2-7 few - TRBV5-1 CASSWTAIDYEQYF
TRBJ1-2 - - TRBV20-1 CSAKTNYGYTF
TRBJ1-2 many - TRBV28 CASMSPTRNYGYTF
TRBJ2-6 - - TRBV6-2/TRBV6-3 CATKDFHSGANVLTF
TRBJ2-1 many TRBD2 TRBV6-2/TRBV6-3 CASSTRTSGSNEQFF
TRBJ2-7 few - TRBV4-3 CASSQDVRRGAHEQYF
TRBJ1-2 - - TRBV7-2 CASSQRSGTSGYTF
TRBJ2-5 - - TRBV27 CASSLLGPGLQETQYF
TRBJ2-3 few TRBD2 TRBV29-1 CSVVPSGRTDTQYF
TRBJ1-4 - TRBD1 TRBV4-2 CASSQWVTGLSEKLFF
TRBJ2-5 few - TRBV7-7 CASSLGDPGLGETQYF
TRBJ2-1 few - TRBV24-1 CAVGEFYNEQFF
TRBJ1-3 - - TRBV20-1 CSARPGPGNTIYF
TRBJ2-1 - - TRBV15 CATSASRSEQFF
TRBJ1-4 - - TRBV5-1 CASSLGTVGSNEKLFF
TRBJ1-1 few - TRBV4-3 CASSQDPWTEAFF
TRBJ1-1 - - TRBV7-2 CASSPRYRVPEAFF
TRBJ1-1 few TRBD1 TRBV5-1 CASSNGQGDTEAFF
TRBJ2-3 many TRBD2 TRBV7-6 CASSLGLARTDTQYF
TRBJ2-2 many TRBD2 TRBV7-2 CASSTPSGRAAGELFF
TRBJ1-4 - - TRBV20-1 CSATDRTEKLFF
TRBJ1-1 - - TRBV7-2 CASSPIGKANTEAFF
TRBJ2-7 - - TRBV30 CAWSVQSYEQYF
TRBJ2-3 few TRBD1 TRBV12-3/TRBV12-4 CASTGQSTDTQYF
TRBJ2-5 - TRBD2 TRBV7-9 CASSLQSGGMGTQYF
TRBJ2-5 many - TRBV7-2 CASSSTGGMAQYF
TRBJ1-2 few - TRBV6-5 CASREEDGYTF
TRBJ1-2 - - TRBV7-6 CASSTGEDYGYTF
TRBJ2-4 - - TRBV6-2/TRBV6-3 CASRTINIQYF
TRBJ2-3 - - TRBV5-1 CASSLVGVSSTDTQYF
TRBJ2-1 - - TRBV7-2 CASSLDIGQQFF
TRBJ2-1 - TRBD2 TRBV20-1 CSARSSGASSYNEQFF
TRBJ2-3 few - TRBV10-3 CAISINADTQYF
TRBJ2-7 once TRBD2 TRBV4-3 CASSQALAETLSYEQYF
TRBJ2-1 few TRBD2 TRBV12-3/TRBV12-4 CASSFDPAGGGEQFF
TRBJ2-3 - - TRBV20-1 CSARDLRGHTRDTQYF
TRBJ2-7 - - TRBV20-1 CSATGRDSYEQYF
TRBJ1-1 - TRBD1 TRBV28 CASSLRGGSTEAFF
TRBJ2-6 few TRBD1 TRBV3-1 CASSPRDRGLGANVLTF
TRBJ1-1 - - TRBV14 CASSQGAVEEAFF
TRBJ1-2 few - TRBV10-3 CAISESSSGHGYTF
TRBJ1-2 - TRBD1 TRBV15 CATSRDMTLPQGRVNYGYTF
TRBJ2-1 - - TRBV15 CATSPRDPLSYNEQFF
TRBJ2-5 - TRBD2 TRBV12-3/TRBV12-4 CASSPTSGGETQYF
TRBJ2-5 - TRBD1 TRBV5-1 CASSLVTGGLQETQYF
TRBJ1-1 few - TRBV28 CASSSPRGFSTEAFF
TRBJ2-1 - TRBD2 TRBV12-3/TRBV12-4 CASSFPVSGSYNEQFF
TRBJ2-7 - - TRBV5-6 CASSLQGVLYEQYF
TRBJ2-6 few - TRBV7-6 CASSLGSGAGANVLTF
TRBJ1-4 many - TRBV6-6 CASRDDRSEKLFF